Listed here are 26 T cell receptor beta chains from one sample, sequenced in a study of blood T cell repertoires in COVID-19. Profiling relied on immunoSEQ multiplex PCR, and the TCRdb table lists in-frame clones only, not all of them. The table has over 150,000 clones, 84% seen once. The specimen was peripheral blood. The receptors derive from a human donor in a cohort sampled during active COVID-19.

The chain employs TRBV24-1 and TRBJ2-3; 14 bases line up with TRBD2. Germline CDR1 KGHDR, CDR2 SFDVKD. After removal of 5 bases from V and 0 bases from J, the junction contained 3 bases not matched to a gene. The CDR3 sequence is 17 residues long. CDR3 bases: TGTGCCACCAGTGTCCGGACTAGCGGGAGGAGCACAGATACGCAGTATTTT. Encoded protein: CATSVRTSGRSTDTQYF.

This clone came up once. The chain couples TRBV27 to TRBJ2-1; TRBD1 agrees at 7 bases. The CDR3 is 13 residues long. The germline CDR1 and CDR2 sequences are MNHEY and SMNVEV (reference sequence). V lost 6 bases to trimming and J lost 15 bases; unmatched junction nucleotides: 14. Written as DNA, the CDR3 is TGTGCCAGCAGCCTCAAAGTGGGGACAGTCACGTTCTTC. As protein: CASSLKVGTVTFF.

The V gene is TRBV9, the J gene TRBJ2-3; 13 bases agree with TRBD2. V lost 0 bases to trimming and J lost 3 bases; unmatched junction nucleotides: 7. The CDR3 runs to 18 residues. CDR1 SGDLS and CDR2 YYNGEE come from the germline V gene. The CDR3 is CASSVGGTSGARTDTQYF. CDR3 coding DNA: TGTGCCAGCAGCGTAGGGGGGACTAGCGGGGCGAGGACAGATACGCAGTATTTT.

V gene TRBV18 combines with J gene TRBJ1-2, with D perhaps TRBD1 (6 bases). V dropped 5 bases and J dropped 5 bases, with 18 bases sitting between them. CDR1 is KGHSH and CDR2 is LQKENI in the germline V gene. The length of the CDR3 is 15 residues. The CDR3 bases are TGTGCCAGCTCAGCAGTTGGACAGAACTTGTATGGCTACACCTTC. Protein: CASSAVGQNLYGYTF.

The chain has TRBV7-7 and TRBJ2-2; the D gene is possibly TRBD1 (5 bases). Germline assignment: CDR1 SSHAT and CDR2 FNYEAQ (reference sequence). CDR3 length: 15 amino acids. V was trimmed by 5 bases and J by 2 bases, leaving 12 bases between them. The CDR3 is CASSAYRSNTGELFF. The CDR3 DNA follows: TGTGCCAGCAGCGCATACAGGAGCAACACCGGGGAGCTGTTTTTT.

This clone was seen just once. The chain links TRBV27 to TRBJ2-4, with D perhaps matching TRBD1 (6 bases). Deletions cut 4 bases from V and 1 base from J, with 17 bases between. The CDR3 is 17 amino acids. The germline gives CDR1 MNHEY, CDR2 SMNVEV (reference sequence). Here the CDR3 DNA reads TGTGCCAGCAGTTCATCAACTACAGGGATGGCCAAAAACATTCAGTACTTC. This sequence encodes CASSSSTTGMAKNIQYF.

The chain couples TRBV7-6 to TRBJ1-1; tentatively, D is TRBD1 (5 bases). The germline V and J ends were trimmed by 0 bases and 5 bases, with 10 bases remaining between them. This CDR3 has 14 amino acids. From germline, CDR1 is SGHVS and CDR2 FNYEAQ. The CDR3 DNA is TGTGCCAGCAGCTTAGCGCTCGGGGGAACTGAAGCTTTCTTT. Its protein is CASSLALGGTEAFF.

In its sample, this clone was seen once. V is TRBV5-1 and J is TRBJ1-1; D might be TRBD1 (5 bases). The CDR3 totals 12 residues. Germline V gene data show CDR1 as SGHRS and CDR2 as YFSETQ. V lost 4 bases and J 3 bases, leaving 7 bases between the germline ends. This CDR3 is CASSPGDTEAFF. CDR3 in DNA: TGCGCCAGCAGCCCGGGGGACACTGAAGCTTTCTTT.

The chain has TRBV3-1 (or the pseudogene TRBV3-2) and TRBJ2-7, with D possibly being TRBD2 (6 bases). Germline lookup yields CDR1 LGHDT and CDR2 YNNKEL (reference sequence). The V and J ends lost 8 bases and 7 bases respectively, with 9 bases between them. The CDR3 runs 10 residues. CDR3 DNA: TGTGCCAGCGGAGGGGTTGAGCAGTACTTC. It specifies CASGGVEQYF.

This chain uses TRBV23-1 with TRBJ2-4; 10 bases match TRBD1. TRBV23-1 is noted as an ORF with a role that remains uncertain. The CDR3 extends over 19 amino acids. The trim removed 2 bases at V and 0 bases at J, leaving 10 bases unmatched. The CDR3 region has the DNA TGCGCCAGCAGTCAAAGGGGGGGACAGGGGCCCCTAGCCAAAAACATTCAGTACTTC. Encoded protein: CASSQRGGQGPLAKNIQYF.

CDR3 residues: CASSLAGTGAEQYF. Written as DNA, the CDR3 is TGCGCCAGCAGCTTGGCCGGGACAGGGGCCGAGCAGTACTTC. V usage is TRBV5-1 and J usage is TRBJ2-7; 10 nucleotides align to TRBD1. J lost 6 bases, V lost 0 bases, and 3 bases had no gene match. The CDR3 sequence is 14 residues long. CDR1 and CDR2 from the germline V gene are SGHRS and YFSETQ.

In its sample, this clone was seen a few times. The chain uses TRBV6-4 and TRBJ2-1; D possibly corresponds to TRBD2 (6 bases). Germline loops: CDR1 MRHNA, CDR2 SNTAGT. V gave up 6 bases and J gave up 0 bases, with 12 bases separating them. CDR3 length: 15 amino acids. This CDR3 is CASSASGSSYNEQFF. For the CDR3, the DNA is TGTGCCAGCAGCGCCAGCGGGTCCTCCTACAATGAGCAGTTCTTC.

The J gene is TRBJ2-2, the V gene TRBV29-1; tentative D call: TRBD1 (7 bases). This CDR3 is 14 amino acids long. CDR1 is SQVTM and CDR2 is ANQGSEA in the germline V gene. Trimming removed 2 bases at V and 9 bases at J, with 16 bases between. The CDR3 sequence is CSVEPQGGGRELFF. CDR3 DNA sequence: TGCAGCGTTGAACCTCAAGGGGGCGGGAGGGAGCTGTTTTTT.

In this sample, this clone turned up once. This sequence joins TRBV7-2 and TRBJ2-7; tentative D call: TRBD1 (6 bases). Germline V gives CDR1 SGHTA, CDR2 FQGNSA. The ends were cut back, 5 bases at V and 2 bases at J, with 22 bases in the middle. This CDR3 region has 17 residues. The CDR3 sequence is CASSPRLGQITTYEQYF. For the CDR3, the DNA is TGTGCCAGCAGCCCGCGCCTTGGACAGATTACAACCTACGAGCAGTACTTC.

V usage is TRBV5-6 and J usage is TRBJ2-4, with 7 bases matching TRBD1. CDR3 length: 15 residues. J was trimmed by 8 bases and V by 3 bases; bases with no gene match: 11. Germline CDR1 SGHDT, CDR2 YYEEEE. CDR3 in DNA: TGTGCCAGCAGCTCCCCAAATGACCAGGGGGACATTCAGTACTTC. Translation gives CASSSPNDQGDIQYF.

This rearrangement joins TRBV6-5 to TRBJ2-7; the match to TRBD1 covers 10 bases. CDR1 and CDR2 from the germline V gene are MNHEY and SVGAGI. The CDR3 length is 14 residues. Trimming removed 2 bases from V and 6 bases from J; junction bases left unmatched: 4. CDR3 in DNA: TGTGCCAGCAGTTACGCCGGGACAGGGGTCGAGCAGTACTTC. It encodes CASSYAGTGVEQYF.

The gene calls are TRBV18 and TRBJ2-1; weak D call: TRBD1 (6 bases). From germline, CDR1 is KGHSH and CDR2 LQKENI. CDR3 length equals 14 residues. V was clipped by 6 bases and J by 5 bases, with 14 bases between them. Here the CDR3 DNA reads TGTGCCAGCTCCAGAACAGGGTACAACAATGAGCAGTTCTTC. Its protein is CASSRTGYNNEQFF. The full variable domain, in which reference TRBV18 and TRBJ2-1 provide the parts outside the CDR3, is NAGVMQNPRHLVRRRGQEARLRCSPMKGHSHVYWYRQLPEEGLKFMVYLQKENIIDESGMPKERFSAEFPKEGPSILRIQQVVRGDSAAYFCASSRTGYNNEQFFGPGTRLTVL.

The CDR3 DNA is TGTGCCAGCAGCCAAGATCGCTGGGGGACTAGCACCGGGGAGCTGTTTTTT. This sequence encodes CASSQDRWGTSTGELFF. J is TRBJ2-2 and V is TRBV4-2; 8 nucleotides align to TRBD2. After removal of 0 bases from V and 4 bases from J, the junction contained 7 bases not matched to a gene. The germline V gene has CDR1 LGHNA and CDR2 YNFKEQ. The CDR3 sequence is 17 residues long.

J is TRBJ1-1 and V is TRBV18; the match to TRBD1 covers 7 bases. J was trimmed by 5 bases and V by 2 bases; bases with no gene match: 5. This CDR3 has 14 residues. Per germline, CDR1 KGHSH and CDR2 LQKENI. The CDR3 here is CASSPRQGVTEAFF. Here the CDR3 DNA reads TGTGCCAGCTCACCAAGGCAGGGGGTAACTGAAGCTTTCTTT.

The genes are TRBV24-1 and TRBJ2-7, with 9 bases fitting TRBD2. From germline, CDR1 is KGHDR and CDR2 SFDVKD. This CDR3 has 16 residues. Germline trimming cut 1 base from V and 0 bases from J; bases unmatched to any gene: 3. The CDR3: CATSDFLAGSSYEQYF. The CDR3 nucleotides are TGTGCCACCAGTGATTTTCTAGCGGGGAGCTCCTACGAGCAGTACTTC.

CDR3 DNA sequence: TGTGCCAGCAGCCAGGGAGGGAAGCGATCACCCCTCCACTTT. Encoded protein: CASSQGGKRSPLHF. V and J are TRBV3-1 (or the pseudogene TRBV3-2) and TRBJ1-6, with D hard to call. The CDR3 has 14 residues. Trimming cost V 3 bases and J 10 bases, with 13 bases left between them. Germline-derived CDR1 and CDR2 are LGHDT and YNNKEL (reference sequence).

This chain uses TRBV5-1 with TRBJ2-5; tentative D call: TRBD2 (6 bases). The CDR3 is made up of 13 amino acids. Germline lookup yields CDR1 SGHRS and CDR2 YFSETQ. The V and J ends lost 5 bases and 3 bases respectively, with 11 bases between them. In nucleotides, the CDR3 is TGCGCCAGCAGGCGCGGGGAAAAAGAGACCCAGTACTTC. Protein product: CASRRGEKETQYF.

The CDR3: CASSVMGTGYNEQFF. Written as DNA, the CDR3 is TGTGCCAGCAGCGTGATGGGGACAGGGTACAATGAGCAGTTCTTC. The chain combines TRBV5-6 with TRBJ2-1; 9 nucleotides line up with TRBD1. The CDR3 runs 15 residues. Germline lookup yields CDR1 SGHDT and CDR2 YYEEEE. With V trimmed by 4 bases and J by 4 bases, 6 bases remained unmatched.

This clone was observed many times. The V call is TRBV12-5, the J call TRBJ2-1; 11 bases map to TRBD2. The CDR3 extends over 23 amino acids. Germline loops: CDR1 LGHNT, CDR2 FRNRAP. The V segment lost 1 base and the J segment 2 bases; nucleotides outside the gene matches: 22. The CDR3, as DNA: TGTGCTAGTGGTTTGGCCGGCGGGACCGAAGGGAGGACTAGCGGGTCGACCTACAATGAGCAGTTCTTC. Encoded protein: CASGLAGGTEGRTSGSTYNEQFF. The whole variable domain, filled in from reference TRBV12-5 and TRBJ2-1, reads DARVTQTPRHKVTEMGQEVTMRCQPILGHNTVFWYRQTMMQGLELLAYFRNRAPLDDSGMPKDRFSAEMPDATLATLKIQPSEPRDSAVYFCASGLAGGTEGRTSGSTYNEQFFGPGTRLTVL.

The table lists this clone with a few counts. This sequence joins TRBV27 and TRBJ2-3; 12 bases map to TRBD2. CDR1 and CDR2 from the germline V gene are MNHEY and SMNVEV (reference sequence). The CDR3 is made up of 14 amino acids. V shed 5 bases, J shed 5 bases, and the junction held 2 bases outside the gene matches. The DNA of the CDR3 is TGTGCCAGCAGTAAGGGACTAGCGGGAGATACGCAGTATTTT. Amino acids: CASSKGLAGDTQYF.

The CDR3 region is CASSLEIRVFQETQYF. As DNA, the CDR3 is TGTGCCAGCAGCTTAGAAATCAGGGTATTCCAAGAGACCCAGTACTTC. This rearrangement joins TRBV7-9 to TRBJ2-5, with D possibly being TRBD1 (5 bases). CDR1 is SEHNR and CDR2 is FQNEAQ in the germline V gene (reference sequence). The CDR3 is 16 residues long. Trimming took 1 base from V and 1 from J, leaving 13 bases between them. The whole variable domain, filled in from reference TRBV7-9 and TRBJ2-5, reads DTGVSQNPRHKITKRGQNVTFRCDPISEHNRLYWYRQTLGQGPEFLTYFQNEAQLEKSRLLSDRFSAERPKGSFSTLEIQRTEQGDSAMYLCASSLEIRVFQETQYFGPGTRLLVL.